This TCR beta chain was sequenced in a study of T cell repertoires in cytomegalovirus infection. Overall study: Public TCR beta signatures were indicative of both CMV infection and a matching HLA type. The study's findings and limits: Dominating the ex vivo response were HLA-C-restricted CMV-specific TCR beta clonotypes. There were carriers of CMV plus the relevant HLA, and cumulative public TCR beta family frequency identified them.

On this clonotype: The target antigen is unknown.

TCRdb reprocessed the reads via MiXCR and lists one record per CDR3 protein. Of about 900,000 distinct CDR3 sequences listed, approximately 31% are singletons. This TCR was sampled from a human donor in good health (CMV status not recorded). Some clones in this sample may be carry-over from other donors' samples. The sample here was cultured CD8+ T cells from PBMCs, taken from culture after CMV antigen stimulation.

This chain's CDR3 is CASSLSRMQGGTEAFF. The DNA for the CDR3 is TGTGCCAGCAGTTTATCGCGTATGCAGGGAGGCACTGAAGCTTTCTTT. This sequence joins TRBV27 and TRBJ1-1; D is perhaps TRBD1 (5 bases). Between the trimmed V and J ends, which lost 0 bases and 4 bases, there was a span of 15 bases. CDR3 size: 16 residues. Germline-derived CDR1 and CDR2 are MNHEY and SMNVEV (reference sequence).